This is a list of T cell receptor beta chains from one sample in a study of T cells in Graves' hyperthyroidism and ophthalmopathy. TCRdb used MiXCR to reprocess the multiplex PCR reads, holding one entry per CDR3 protein. The table shows around 260,000 distinct CDR3 sequences, with less than 30% occurring only once. Sequencing was done on a sample of blood. Every receptor here comes from a man aged 40-49 years with Graves' hyperthyroidism that later progressed to Graves' ophthalmopathy. Each CDR3 is given with its conserved first and last residue.

j_call v_call cdr3_aa
TRBJ1-3 TRBV12-3/TRBV12-4 CASSTGTGGNTIYF
TRBJ2-5 TRBV5-1 CASSLDSASAETQYF
TRBJ2-2 TRBV3-1 CASSPVRPGELFF
TRBJ1-6 TRBV27 CASSLIGWDSPLHF
TRBJ2-5 TRBV30 CAWSVGGAGETQYF
TRBJ1-5 TRBV12-3/TRBV12-4 CASSKGSHQPQHF
TRBJ1-2 TRBV12-3/TRBV12-4 CASTLRRQGGYGYTF
TRBJ2-7 TRBV12-3/TRBV12-4 CASSFTATYEQYF
TRBJ2-2 TRBV24-1 CATSFDSGELFF
TRBJ2-5 TRBV20-1 CSARTAGGRDETQYF
TRBJ2-7 TRBV20-1 CSASPDNNSYEQYF
TRBJ1-5 TRBV24-1 CATQPGGNQPQHF
TRBJ1-2 TRBV20-1 CSARARGQGYTF
TRBJ1-1 TRBV28 CASSWDRGLNTEAFF
TRBJ2-7 TRBV6-2/TRBV6-3 CASSSTGHYEQYF
TRBJ1-3 TRBV29-1 CSVVDGPSGNTIYF
TRBJ1-5 TRBV12-3/TRBV12-4 CASSYAGNQPQHF
TRBJ2-7 TRBV6-2/TRBV6-3 CASSYTDGTYEQYF
TRBJ1-2 TRBV28 CASSGTGVGYGYTF
TRBJ2-7 TRBV20-1 CSAKGGTGLAEQYF
TRBJ1-5 TRBV20-1 CSARDQGGQPQHF
TRBJ2-6 TRBV5-1 CASRAQVAGANVLTF
TRBJ2-5 TRBV6-1 CASEAGSETQYF
TRBJ2-5 TRBV6-2/TRBV6-3 CASRDPGQGRQETQYF
TRBJ2-5 TRBV13 CASSLTSERHF
TRBJ1-6 TRBV30 CAWMARTEYNSPLHF
TRBJ2-2 TRBV24-1 CATSDPTEPGELFF
TRBJ1-2 TRBV27 CASSPRAPRKGYTF
TRBJ2-7 TRBV6-5 CASSYPPEDGPSYEQYF
TRBJ2-7 TRBV18 CASSLAPPPSYEQYF
TRBJ1-2 TRBV29-1 CSVEVHRYGYTF